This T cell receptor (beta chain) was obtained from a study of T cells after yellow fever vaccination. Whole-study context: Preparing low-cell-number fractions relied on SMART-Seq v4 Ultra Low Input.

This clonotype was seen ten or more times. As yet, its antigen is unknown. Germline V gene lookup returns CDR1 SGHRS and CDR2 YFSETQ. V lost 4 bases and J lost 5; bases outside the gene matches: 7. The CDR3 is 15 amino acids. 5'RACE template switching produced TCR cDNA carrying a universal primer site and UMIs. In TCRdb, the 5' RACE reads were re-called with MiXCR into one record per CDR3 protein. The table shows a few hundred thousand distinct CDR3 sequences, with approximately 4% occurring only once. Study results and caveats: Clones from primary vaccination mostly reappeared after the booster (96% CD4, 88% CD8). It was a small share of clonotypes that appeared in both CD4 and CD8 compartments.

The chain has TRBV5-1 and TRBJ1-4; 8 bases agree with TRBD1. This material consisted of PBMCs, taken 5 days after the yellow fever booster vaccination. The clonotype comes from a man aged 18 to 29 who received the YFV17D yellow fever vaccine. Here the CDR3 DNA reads TGCGCCAGCAGCCTCTCGACAGGGGCAAATGAAAAACTGTTTTTT. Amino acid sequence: CASSLSTGANEKLFF.